The text below deals with one TCR beta chain. What it binds is not known. Clones were sequenced by immunoSEQ multiplex PCR, and TCRdb holds only the in-frame ones, with some missing. The table records 180,000 or so clones, 92% of them present only once. Germline-derived CDR1 and CDR2 are SGHTA and FQGNSA. V lost 5 bases and J lost 4; bases outside the gene matches: 14. The CDR3 has 19 residues. The sample comes from a study of T cell responses to AZD1222 COVID-19 vaccine. General observations from the study: Spike-specific TCR repertoires showed rising breadth and depth after two AZD1222 doses. Repertoire collection took place solely once the T cell response had peaked. Clonal diversity was possibly underestimated; the donors were predominantly white British and more often female.

The input for sequencing was peripheral blood, taken 28 days after the second AZD1222 dose. This clonotype originated in an adult who received the AZD1222 COVID-19 vaccine. The chain carries TRBV7-2 and TRBJ2-1, with 13 bases matching TRBD2. In DNA form, the CDR3 reads TGTGCCAGCAGCCTTAGGGGAAGCACTAGCGGGAGGGAGTACAATGAGCAGTTCTTC. Translation gives CASSLRGSTSGREYNEQFF. Looking up the rest from reference TRBV7-2 and TRBJ2-1 gives the full variable domain: GAGVSQSPSNKVTEKGKDVELRCDPISGHTALYWYRQSLGQGLEFLIYFQGNSAPDKSGLPSDRFSAERTGGSVSTLTIQRTQQEDSAVYLCASSLRGSTSGREYNEQFFGPGTRLTVL.